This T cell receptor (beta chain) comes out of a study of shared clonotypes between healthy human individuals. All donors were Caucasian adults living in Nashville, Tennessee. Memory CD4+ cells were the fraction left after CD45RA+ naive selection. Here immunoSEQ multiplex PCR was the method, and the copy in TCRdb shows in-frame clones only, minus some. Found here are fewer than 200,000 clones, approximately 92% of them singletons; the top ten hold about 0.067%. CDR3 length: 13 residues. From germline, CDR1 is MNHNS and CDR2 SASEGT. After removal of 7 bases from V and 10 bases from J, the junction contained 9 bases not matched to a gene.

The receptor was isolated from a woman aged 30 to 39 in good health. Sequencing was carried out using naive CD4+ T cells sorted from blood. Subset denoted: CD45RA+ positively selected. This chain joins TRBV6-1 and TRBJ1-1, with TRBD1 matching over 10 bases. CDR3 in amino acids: CASTHPGTGVAFF. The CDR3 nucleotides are TGTGCCAGCACCCACCCCGGGACAGGGGTAGCTTTCTTT.